Here is one T cell receptor (beta chain) with its context. It lacks a known antigen. Base qualities are not at hand, and no much larger clone is one base apart. These data belong to a study of Ad26.COV2.S vaccination and SARS-CoV-2 variants (dated by TCRdb to the early 2020s). Some background on the complete study: Vaccine-arm donors were drawn from COV1001, a multicentre, randomized, double-blind, placebo-controlled phase I-IIa trial of Ad26.COV2.S in healthy adults. Ad26.COV2.S was administered intramuscularly at a dose of 5x10^10 or 1x10^11 viral particles, either as one shot or as two shots given 56 days apart. TCRbeta repertoire sequencing served as the tool for gauging how specific and how broad the SARS-CoV-2-reactive T cell receptors were following Ad26.COV2.S vaccination. The TCR-sequenced set comprised about 32 samples: 19 Ad26.COV2.S vaccine recipients, 5 placebo recipients and 8 SARS-CoV-2 convalescent individuals. Trial participants were randomized into five groups of five, in which low-dose or high-dose Ad26.COV2.S was given once or twice, or placebo was given on both occasions. Blinding of investigators to trial group allocation was maintained during experiments and outcome assessment. Summary of the overall study and its limitations: The authors noted that the TCR breadth and depth analyses may have underestimated total T cell responses. Spike-specific TCR breadth was higher in Ad26.COV2.S recipients than in placebo recipients (P = 0.0014). Vaccine and placebo recipients had similar non-spike TCR breadth, a finding consistent with the vaccine containing only spike. The study was not powered to compare responses between vaccine doses or regimens. After vaccination, spike-specific CD8+ and CD4+ T cell responses were reported to show substantial breadth.

The sample's treatment or condition label is to be understood as: some 19 received Ad26.COV2.S at low or high dose, single or two shots; about 5 received placebo; per-sample allocation not given. For vaccine and placebo recipients, the sequenced repertoires came from samples collected on day 63 after the first injection. Cohort 1b enrolled around 23 adults aged 18-55 years at a single site in Boston, USA, between 29 July and 7 August 2020. As a vaccine, Ad26.COV2.S was a replication-incompetent adenovirus type 26 vector that expressed a prefusion-stabilized SARS-CoV-2 spike protein derived from the original Wuhan strain. The CDR3 has 15 amino acids, counting the end cysteine and phenylalanine. Just CDR3 DNA is preserved here, 45 bases in frame from base 1. Trimming removed 1 base from V and 3 bases from J; the gene matches leave 2 bases unexplained. Per the germline V gene (reference sequence), SEHNR is the CDR1 and FQNEAQ is the CDR2.

The immunoSEQ Assay was the method used to sequence TCRbeta CDR3 regions. After extraction, genomic DNA underwent amplification by bias-controlled multiplex PCR, followed by high-throughput sequencing. Processing in the source paper ran as follows. To quantify the absolute abundance of every unique TCRbeta CDR3 region, sequences were collapsed and filtered. T cell fraction was estimated by normalization of TCRbeta template counts to usable DNA, with usable DNA being measured through amplification of reference genes present in all nucleated cells. Repertoire TCRs were annotated as SARS-CoV-2-specific by exact matching of V gene, CDR3 amino acid sequence and J gene to a known reactive TCR set. MIRA supplied the reference SARS-CoV-2 TCR set, which was filtered for enrichment in COVID-19-positive ImmuneCODE repertoires so that public or cross-reactive TCRs were removed. Drawing on the MIRA antigens, annotated TCRs were analysed further at the level of specific ORF or position within ORF. Breadth was defined as annotated unique rearrangements over total unique productive rearrangements; depth was the summed frequency of those rearrangements. TCR breadth was compared between groups using two-sided Wilcoxon rank-sum tests. Drawn from immuneACCESS, this table holds only the in-frame rearrangements with V and J called that TCRdb kept. Clones are partly lost; checked studies trace under half to an unresolved V gene and leave the rest unexplained. That table is the source of V, J and clone size, and D and trimming were worked out from the DNA. This sample has about 460,000 clones in its table, and 80% to 90% of those were observed once. In total, the top ten clones hold over 1.5% of the sample.

The specimen was peripheral blood, collected in a trial of Ad26.COV2.S vaccine versus placebo. The rearranged chain carries TRBV7-9 and TRBJ1-5; TRBD1 matches 8 bases in the middle. This receptor was obtained from a person between 18 and 59 years old who received the Ad26.COV2.S COVID-19 vaccine or a placebo. The CDR3 is CASSLGQGLNQPQHF. The DNA is TGTGCCAGCAGCTTAGGACAGGGGCTCAATCAGCCCCAGCATTTT. With the portions outside the CDR3 filled from the reference TRBV7-9 and TRBJ1-5 genes, the complete variable region becomes DTGVSQNPRHKITKRGQNVTFRCDPISEHNRLYWYRQTLGQGPEFLTYFQNEAQLEKSRLLSDRFSAERPKGSFSTLEIQRTEQGDSAMYLCASSLGQGLNQPQHFGDGTRLSIL.